This TCR beta chain originates from a study of T cells in Graves' hyperthyroidism and ophthalmopathy. Clinical symptoms, serum thyroxine and TRAb, thyroid ultrasound and orbital computed tomography together formed the diagnostic basis. Extraction of PBMCs used roughly 9.3 ml of fresh peripheral blood. General study points: Also found in blood were most expanded thyroid clonotypes above 0.001. Ophthalmopathy was identified by the model a median roughly 6.5 months ahead of onset.

This clonotype occurred many times. Its specificity is not known. Per germline, CDR1 SGHDN and CDR2 FVKESK. The V gene lost 0 bases and the J gene lost 5 bases, with 8 bases spanning the gap. This CDR3 has 13 residues. Amplification yielded TCR beta CDR3 regions, with RNA transcripts as the source. TCR CDR3 regions were first amplified by RT-PCR with HTBI primers. Each CDR3 protein gets one entry after TCRdb re-called the multiplex PCR reads with MiXCR. The data show 750,000 to 950,000 distinct CDR3 sequences, with 35% to 40% seen just once and around 10% held by the top ten. The receptor was derived from a man aged 18 to 30 with Graves' hyperthyroidism. The rearrangement links TRBV14 to TRBJ2-7, with D perhaps TRBD2 (6 bases). The sample taken for sequencing was blood. The CDR3 loop reads CASSQDRLDEQYF. The CDR3 nucleotides read TGTGCCAGCAGCCAAGATAGACTAGACGAGCAGTACTTC.